The 25 T cell receptor beta chains presented below share a single source sample, sequenced in a study of blood T cell repertoires in COVID-19. Clones were sequenced by immunoSEQ multiplex PCR, and TCRdb holds only the in-frame ones, with some missing. The profile shows about 88,000 clones, 75% to 90% of them singletons. The sequenced sample was peripheral blood. All receptors come from a human donor in a cohort sampled during active COVID-19.

V is TRBV5-1 and J is TRBJ1-2, with TRBD1 identical over 9 bases. The CDR3 runs 15 residues. The J segment lost 5 bases and the V segment lost 2 bases, leaving 7 bases of the junction unmatched. Germline assignment: CDR1 SGHRS and CDR2 YFSETQ. The CDR3: CASSFSTGTGYGYTF. CDR3 bases: TGCGCCAGCAGCTTTTCCACCGGGACAGGGTATGGCTACACCTTC.

V usage is TRBV28 and J usage is TRBJ1-5; weak D call: TRBD1 (5 bases). With 2 bases removed from V and 3 bases from J, the gap between germline ends came to 14 bases. This CDR3 is 16 amino acids long. CDR1 and CDR2 from the germline V gene are MDHEN and SYDVKM. The CDR3, as DNA: TGTGCCAGCAGTTTAGGGGCCTGGCAGAACAATCAGCCCCAGCATTTT. The encoded protein is CASSLGAWQNNQPQHF.

The rearrangement links TRBV28 to TRBJ1-1; D not resolved. The CDR3 contains 13 residues. Germline assignment: CDR1 MDHEN and CDR2 SYDVKM. Trimming took off 7 bases at V and 5 bases at J, with 14 bases between the two ends. CDR3 region: CASTTHIDTEAFF. The CDR3 DNA is TGTGCCAGCACAACTCATATTGATACTGAAGCTTTCTTT. The entire variable domain, with the rest obtained from reference TRBV28 and TRBJ1-1, is as follows: DVKVTQSSRYLVKRTGEKVFLECVQDMDHENMFWYRQDPGLGLRLIYFSYDVKMKEKGDIPEGYSVSREKKERFSLILESASTNQTSMYLCASTTHIDTEAFFGQGTRLTVV.

This clone was seen more than once but under ten times. This rearrangement joins TRBV28 to TRBJ2-3, with D perhaps TRBD2 (6 bases). CDR1 is MDHEN, CDR2 SYDVKM, per germline. V lost 3 bases, J lost 1 base, and 8 bases lay in between. The CDR3 covers 14 residues. DNA of the CDR3: TGTGCCAGCAGTTTTGTAGCGGGCACAGATACGCAGTATTTT. Protein: CASSFVAGTDTQYF. Based on the CDR3 plus reference TRBV28 and TRBJ2-3, the full variable domain is DVKVTQSSRYLVKRTGEKVFLECVQDMDHENMFWYRQDPGLGLRLIYFSYDVKMKEKGDIPEGYSVSREKKERFSLILESASTNQTSMYLCASSFVAGTDTQYFGPGTRLTVL.

This clone was seen once. The J gene is TRBJ1-2, the V gene TRBV19; D not certain. V was shortened by 5 bases and J by 8 bases, with 15 bases between the two germline ends. This CDR3 contains 13 residues. Germline CDR1 and CDR2: LNHDA and SQIVND (reference sequence). CDR3 nucleotides: TGTGCCAGTAGTCTCGACACGGACTTCGGCTACACCTTC. It encodes CASSLDTDFGYTF.

This chain uses TRBV3-1 (or the pseudogene TRBV3-2) with TRBJ2-3, with D perhaps TRBD2 (6 bases). The CDR3 has 17 residues. The V and J ends lost 0 bases and 0 bases respectively, with 13 bases between them. CDR1 and CDR2 from the germline V gene are LGHDT and YNNKEL (reference sequence). The CDR3 DNA reads as TGTGCCAGCAGCCAAGACCTCCCGGGGACTAGCACAGATACGCAGTATTTT. It is translated as CASSQDLPGTSTDTQYF.

This sequence joins TRBV28 and TRBJ2-7, with D tentatively TRBD2 (5 bases). CDR1 and CDR2 from the germline V gene are MDHEN and SYDVKM. Trimming cost V 6 bases and J 0 bases, with 18 bases left between them. The CDR3 contains 16 residues. The CDR3, as DNA: TGTGCCAGCAGGTCGTCGGGCGGGCCTCACTCCTACGAGCAGTACTTC. Translating gives CASRSSGGPHSYEQYF.

The V call is TRBV2, the J call TRBJ1-5, with a possible D match to TRBD1 (6 bases). V lost 1 base and J 6 bases, leaving 10 bases between the germline ends. Germline lookup yields CDR1 SNHLY and CDR2 FYNNEI. The CDR3 sequence is 14 residues long. This chain's CDR3 is CASSEGNRAQPQHF. CDR3 in DNA: TGTGCCAGCAGTGAAGGGAACAGGGCTCAGCCCCAGCATTTT.

The chain uses TRBV7-9 and TRBJ2-5; TRBD1 is a possible D gene (8 bases). The CDR3 consists of 17 residues. Per the germline V gene, CDR1 is SEHNR and CDR2 is FQNEAQ (reference sequence). V lost 2 bases and J 5 bases, leaving 21 bases between the germline ends. The chain's CDR3 is CASSLPRTGRGAETQYF. The CDR3 DNA sequence: TGTGCCAGCAGCTTACCAAGGACAGGGAGGGGCGCGGAGACCCAGTACTTC.

CDR3 protein: CASSYSQTYSPLHF. Written as DNA, the CDR3 is TGTGCCAGCAGTTACTCGCAGACTTATTCACCCCTCCACTTT. The gene calls are TRBV6-2 or TRBV6-3 and TRBJ1-6; no firm D call. V lost 0 bases and J 8 bases, leaving 8 bases between the germline ends. CDR1 and CDR2 (germline): MNHEY, SVGEGT. The CDR3 length is 14 residues.

The chain links TRBV5-1 to TRBJ2-6; 8 positions agree with TRBD1. CDR1 and CDR2 (germline): SGHRS, YFSETQ. This CDR3 region has 18 residues. After removal of 3 bases from V and 4 bases from J, the junction contained 12 bases not matched to a gene. The CDR3 DNA follows: TGCGCCAGCAGCTACACTAGTCAGACAGGGGAAGGGGCCAACGTCCTGACTTTC. This sequence encodes CASSYTSQTGEGANVLTF.

The chain employs TRBV28 and TRBJ2-4, with 8 bases matching TRBD1. Per the germline V gene, CDR1 is MDHEN and CDR2 is SYDVKM. Losses at the gene ends were 4 bases for V and 7 bases for J; bases not matched to a gene: 12. CDR3 length: 16 amino acids. The CDR3: CASSSSRTGSHNIQYF. The CDR3 coding sequence is TGTGCCAGCAGTTCGTCGAGGACAGGGTCTCATAACATTCAGTACTTC. Filled out from reference TRBV28 and TRBJ2-4, the complete variable domain reads DVKVTQSSRYLVKRTGEKVFLECVQDMDHENMFWYRQDPGLGLRLIYFSYDVKMKEKGDIPEGYSVSREKKERFSLILESASTNQTSMYLCASSSSRTGSHNIQYFGAGTRLSVL.

The chain links TRBV2 to TRBJ1-1; D gene ambiguous. Per the germline V gene, CDR1 is SNHLY and CDR2 is FYNNEI. Trimming took off 4 bases at V and 4 bases at J, with 10 bases between the two ends. This CDR3 contains 13 residues. CDR3 amino acids: CASSARESTEAFF. The CDR3 nucleotides read TGTGCCAGCAGTGCACGAGAATCCACTGAAGCTTTCTTT.

The V call is TRBV30, the J call TRBJ1-6; D gene uncertain. The CDR3 contains 13 residues. Germline V gene lookup returns CDR1 GTSNPN and CDR2 SVGIG (reference sequence). V was shortened by 2 bases and J by 5 bases, with 7 bases between the two germline ends. CDR3 amino acids: CAWSFQDNSPLHF. The DNA of the CDR3 is TGTGCCTGGAGTTTTCAGGATAATTCACCCCTCCACTTT.

V and J are TRBV6-6 and TRBJ1-2; possibly TRBD1 for D (6 bases). Trimming shortened V by 5 bases and J by 4 bases, and 8 bases separated the two germline ends. This CDR3 contains 12 residues. In germline, CDR1 is MNHNY, CDR2 SVGAGI (reference sequence). CDR3 loop: CASSEDSYGYTF. In nucleotides, the CDR3 is TGTGCCAGCAGTGAGGACAGCTATGGCTACACCTTC.

The rearrangement uses TRBV7-9 and TRBJ2-5; D is perhaps TRBD1 (5 bases). The CDR3 runs to 12 residues. V lost 5 bases to trimming and J lost 4 bases, with 8 bases between them. Germline lookup yields CDR1 SEHNR and CDR2 FQNEAQ (reference sequence). The CDR3 nucleotides are TGTGCCAGCAGCCCCCAGGGAGAGACCCAGTACTTC. Its translation is CASSPQGETQYF.

In nucleotides, the CDR3 is TGTGCCAGCAGCCCATGGGACAGGTCCCTAAGCGGGCAGTACTTC. Protein: CASSPWDRSLSGQYF. The rearrangement uses TRBV5-4 and TRBJ2-7; 8 nucleotides align to TRBD1. The CDR3 is 15 amino acids. The germline CDR1 and CDR2 sequences are SGHNT and YYREEE (reference sequence). V gave up 4 bases and J gave up 9 bases; unmatched junction bases: 15. The variable domain in full, with the rest retrieved from reference TRBV5-4 and TRBJ2-7, is ETGVTQSPTHLIKTRGQQVTLRCSSQSGHNTVSWYQQALGQGPQFIFQYYREEENGRGNFPPRFSGLQFPNYSSELNVNALELDDSALYLCASSPWDRSLSGQYFGPGTRLTVT.

There are a few counts of this clone. The gene calls are TRBV19 and TRBJ2-2, with 11 nucleotides matching TRBD1. The CDR3 totals 16 residues. V dropped 3 bases and J dropped 3; count of bases not matched to a gene: 3. From germline, CDR1 is LNHDA and CDR2 SQIVND (reference sequence). The CDR3 protein is CASSIGTGGHTGELFF. DNA for the CDR3: TGTGCCAGTAGTATTGGGACAGGGGGGCACACCGGGGAGCTGTTTTTT.

The chain joins TRBV5-1 to TRBJ2-7; D gene ambiguous. The V end was cut by 6 bases, the J end by 3 bases, with 22 bases between. Germline-derived CDR1 and CDR2 are SGHRS and YFSETQ. The CDR3 spans 16 residues. This CDR3 reads CASNPLPGSKDYEQYF. DNA of the CDR3: TGCGCCAGCAACCCCCTTCCGGGTAGTAAAGACTACGAGCAGTACTTC.

V and J are TRBV10-1 and TRBJ1-1, with TRBD1 identical over 7 bases. The J segment lost 4 bases and the V segment lost 0 bases, leaving 5 bases of the junction unmatched. Germline V lookup: CDR1 WNHNN, CDR2 SYGVQD (reference sequence). The CDR3 sequence is 15 residues long. The chain's CDR3 is CASSESTTGTTEAFF. CDR3 sequence (DNA): TGCGCCAGCAGTGAGTCCACGACAGGGACCACTGAAGCTTTCTTT.

This clone was seen only once. The chain carries TRBV18 and TRBJ2-3, with 13 bases matching TRBD2. Per the germline V gene, CDR1 is KGHSH and CDR2 is LQKENI. The V segment lost 4 bases and the J segment 0 bases; nucleotides outside the gene matches: 7. The CDR3 extends over 18 amino acids. The CDR3 DNA reads as TGTGCCAGCTCACAGGGACTAGCGGGACCCACTAGCACAGATACGCAGTATTTT. It translates to CASSQGLAGPTSTDTQYF.

This CDR3 is CASSPDKSYGYTF. CDR3 nucleotides: TGTGCCAGCTCACCAGATAAGAGCTATGGCTACACCTTC. V gene TRBV18 combines with J gene TRBJ1-2; D gene unclear. Looked up from germline, CDR1 is KGHSH and CDR2 is LQKENI. Trimming cost V 2 bases and J 4 bases, with 8 bases left between them. This CDR3 has 13 amino acids.

This clone has a single count. V usage is TRBV6-2 or TRBV6-3 and J usage is TRBJ2-5, with TRBD2 identical over 13 bases. J was trimmed by 1 base and V by 6 bases; bases with no gene match: 11. Germline V lookup: CDR1 MNHEY, CDR2 SVGEGT. This CDR3 has 18 residues. The CDR3 sequence is CASSPGTSGNPVQETQYF. As DNA, the CDR3 is TGTGCCAGCAGCCCCGGGACTAGCGGGAACCCAGTCCAAGAGACCCAGTACTTC.

This chain connects TRBV15 to TRBJ2-5; 13 bases agree with TRBD2. V lost 0 bases and J lost 5; bases outside the gene matches: 9. Germline CDR1 LNHNV, CDR2 YYDKDF (reference sequence). This CDR3 is built from 18 residues. The CDR3 region is CATSRDRRLAGGWETQYF. The CDR3 bases are TGTGCCACCAGCAGAGATAGGAGACTAGCGGGAGGCTGGGAGACCCAGTACTTC.

The chain recombines TRBV6-5 with TRBJ1-5, with no clear D. Germline V CDR1 and CDR2: MNHEY, SVGAGI. CDR3 size: 13 residues. Deletions cut 6 bases from V and 5 bases from J, with 11 bases between. CDR3 sequence: CASSGSLYQPQHF. CDR3 DNA: TGTGCCAGCAGCGGGTCTCTTTATCAGCCCCAGCATTTT.